The source of this T cell receptor (beta chain) is a study of shared clonotypes between healthy human individuals. CDR3 length: 13 residues. CDR1 and CDR2 (germline): SGHNT, YYREEE (reference sequence). V was shortened by 3 bases and J by 2 bases, with 5 bases between the two germline ends. Assay: immunoSEQ multiplex PCR; the TCRdb copy retains only in-frame clones and omits some. The sample includes around 530,000 clones, around 77% seen only once; the top ten take around 12%. Specimen: PBMCs. This receptor was identified in a woman in her thirties or forties in good health. Some clones in this sample may be carry-over from other donors' samples. This chain joins TRBV5-4 and TRBJ2-2, with D unclear. CDR3: CASSSFNTGELFF. CDR3 bases: TGTGCCAGCAGCTCGTTCAACACCGGGGAGCTGTTTTTT. The full variable domain, with the rest looked up from reference TRBV5-4 and TRBJ2-2, is ETGVTQSPTHLIKTRGQQVTLRCSSQSGHNTVSWYQQALGQGPQFIFQYYREEENGRGNFPPRFSGLQFPNYSSELNVNALELDDSALYLCASSSFNTGELFFGEGSRLTVL.